A single sample gave rise to the 14 T cell receptor beta chains below, sequenced in a study of shared clonotypes between healthy human individuals. Here immunoSEQ multiplex PCR was the method, and the copy in TCRdb shows in-frame clones only, minus some. The sample lists under 550,000 clones, about 96% occurring once. Sequencing was done on a sample of naive CD4+ T cells sorted from blood. Subset denoted: CD45RA+ positively selected. The receptors were gathered from a young woman in good health.

V gene TRBV6-1 combines with J gene TRBJ1-6; 7 bases match TRBD1. The CDR3 contains 15 residues. The V gene's germline CDR1 is MNHNS and CDR2 SASEGT. The V and J ends lost 2 bases and 9 bases, in that order; junction bases with no gene match: 7. The CDR3: CASSELTGLGSPLHF. The CDR3 nucleotides are TGTGCCAGCAGTGAATTGACAGGGCTTGGTTCACCCCTCCACTTT.

The chain combines TRBV27 with TRBJ2-1; the D call may be TRBD1 or TRBD2 (6 bases each). Trimming removed 8 bases at V and 1 base at J, with 15 bases between. The germline gives CDR1 MNHEY, CDR2 SMNVEV (reference sequence). The CDR3 length is 15 residues. The chain's CDR3 is CASGPKGGSYNEQFF. CDR3 bases: TGTGCCAGCGGCCCCAAGGGGGGATCCTACAATGAGCAGTTCTTC.

This clone was recorded once. The chain is built from TRBV15 and TRBJ2-7; D tentatively reads TRBD1 or TRBD2 (5 bases each). Germline CDR1 is LNHNV and CDR2 is YYDKDF (reference sequence). V was cut by 0 bases and J by 5 bases, with 17 bases left in between. The CDR3 runs 16 residues. The CDR3 is CATSRDRGTRDNEQYF. CDR3 coding DNA: TGTGCCACCAGCAGAGATCGTGGGACCAGAGATAACGAGCAGTACTTC.

The chain couples TRBV29-1 to TRBJ1-1, with 8 bases aligning to TRBD1. This CDR3 spans 15 amino acids. V shed 4 bases, J shed 2 bases, and the junction held 9 bases outside the gene matches. CDR1 is SQVTM and CDR2 is ANQGSEA in the germline V gene. The CDR3, as DNA: TGCAGCGTTGGTGGGGACAGGAGGATAAACACTGAAGCTTTCTTT. This sequence encodes CSVGGDRRINTEAFF.

The chain joins TRBV7-8 to TRBJ2-7; possibly TRBD2 for D (6 bases). Germline V gives CDR1 SGHVS, CDR2 FQNEAQ. V dropped 4 bases and J dropped 4 bases, with 20 bases sitting between them. The CDR3 runs 16 residues. CDR3 DNA sequence: TGTGCCAGCAGCTGGAAATTGCTAGCGAGAGAGTACGAGCAGTACTTC. Protein product: CASSWKLLAREYEQYF.

This clone was picked up one time. The genes are TRBV6-6 and TRBJ2-7; possibly TRBD1 for D (6 bases). The germline V gene encodes CDR1 MNHNY and CDR2 SVGAGI (reference sequence). The CDR3 totals 14 residues. Trimming left V 6 bases short and J 3 bases short, with 15 bases between. The CDR3 loop is CASSWGPDVYEQYF. The CDR3 coding sequence is TGTGCCAGCAGCTGGGGGCCAGACGTCTACGAGCAGTACTTC.

The J gene is TRBJ1-2, the V gene TRBV19; TRBD1 matches at 9 bases. Trimming at V came to 10 bases and at J to 3 bases, leaving 3 bases not matched to a gene. The length of the CDR3 is 12 residues. The V gene's germline CDR1 is LNHDA and CDR2 SQIVND (reference sequence). The CDR3 loop reads CATGTGYYGYTF. For the CDR3, the DNA is TGTGCCACTGGGACAGGGTACTATGGCTACACCTTC. Variable domain in full (rest from reference TRBV19 and TRBJ1-2): DGGITQSPKYLFRKEGQNVTLSCEQNLNHDAMYWYRQDPGQGLRLIYYSQIVNDFQKGDIAEGYSVSREKKESFPLTVTSAQKNPTAFYLCATGTGYYGYTFGSGTRLTVV.

The gene calls are TRBV5-5 and TRBJ2-7; the D is unclear. The CDR3 is 13 amino acids. V was trimmed by 1 base and J by 2 bases, leaving 7 bases between them. Germline CDR1 reads SGHKS; CDR2 reads YYEKEE (reference sequence). As DNA, the CDR3 is TGTGCCAGCAGCTTGACCCCGCCCTACGAGCAGTACTTC. Its protein product is CASSLTPPYEQYF.

This chain uses TRBV7-2 with TRBJ2-1, with 8 bases lining up with TRBD2. The CDR3 runs 13 residues. CDR1 is SGHTA and CDR2 is FQGNSA in the germline V gene. The V and J ends lost 6 bases and 5 bases, in that order; junction bases with no gene match: 3. The CDR3 sequence: CASRWREDNEQFF. The CDR3 coding sequence is TGTGCCAGCAGATGGCGGGAGGACAATGAGCAGTTCTTC.

The chain carries TRBV6-5 and TRBJ2-7; D possibly corresponds to TRBD1 (6 bases). V was trimmed by 6 bases and J by 3 bases, leaving 15 bases between them. Germline CDR1 MNHEY, CDR2 SVGAGI. This CDR3 has 14 residues. The CDR3 sequence is CASSPTGRGYEQYF. In DNA form, the CDR3 reads TGTGCCAGCAGCCCGACAGGTAGGGGCTACGAGCAGTACTTC.

The chain carries TRBV18 and TRBJ1-2; D gene ambiguous. Germline CDR1 KGHSH, CDR2 LQKENI. This CDR3 comprises 14 residues. Trimming took off 2 bases at V and 8 bases at J, with 15 bases between the two ends. The CDR3 DNA reads as TGTGCCAGCTCACCAAGACTGGCAACGGGGGGCTACACCTTC. Translated: CASSPRLATGGYTF.

This clone was seen a few times. The chain combines TRBV18 with TRBJ1-5; tentative D call: TRBD1 (5 bases). This CDR3 is built from 14 residues. Between the trimmed V and J ends, which lost 3 bases and 4 bases, there was a span of 10 bases. Germline CDR1 reads KGHSH; CDR2 reads LQKENI. The chain's CDR3 is CASSPGRENQPQHF. CDR3 in DNA: TGTGCCAGCTCACCGGGACGGGAGAATCAGCCCCAGCATTTT.

In DNA form, the CDR3 reads TGTGCCAGCAGCGTACGGGGCTACGAGCAGTACTTC. This encodes CASSVRGYEQYF. The chain couples TRBV11-2 to TRBJ2-7, with D possibly matching TRBD2 (5 bases). Trimming stripped 5 bases from V and 3 bases from J, with 8 bases between. In germline, CDR1 is SGHAT, CDR2 FQNNGV. This CDR3 region has 12 residues.

The rearrangement uses TRBV5-4 and TRBJ2-3; D is undetermined. V was pared by 1 base and J by 1 base, with 4 bases between. This CDR3 comprises 13 residues. Per the germline V gene, CDR1 is SGHNT and CDR2 is YYREEE (reference sequence). CDR3 region: CASSLTGTDTQYF. The DNA for the CDR3 is TGTGCCAGCAGCTTGACTGGCACAGATACGCAGTATTTT.